The rows below give T cell receptor beta chains drawn from one sample of a study of tumor-infiltrating lymphocytes in primary liver carcinoma. TCRdb processed the multiplex PCR reads anew with MiXCR; each CDR3 protein has one entry. The sample has under 30,000 distinct CDR3 sequences, over 65% seen once. Sequencing was carried out using liver tumor tissue from sampling region 3. Receptors originate from a man aged 35-49 years with primary liver carcinoma and hepatitis B virus infection. The CDR3 runs from the conserved cysteine through the conserved F or W. A D gene is named only where the DNA matches it firmly. The size of a clone is reported for some rows only, either as once, few or many, or as a class for expanded clones.

j_call v_call d_call clone_size cdr3_aa cdr3_nt
TRBJ2-7 TRBV12-3/TRBV12-4 TRBD1 NA CASTMGTGGSYVQYF TGTGCCAGCACTATGGGGACAGGGGGGTCCTACGTGCAGTATTTC
TRBJ2-2 TRBV12-3/TRBV12-4 NA NA CVSSLAPGTGELFF TGTGTCAGCAGTTTAGCGCCGGGAACCGGGGAGCTGTTTTTT
TRBJ1-2 TRBV29-1 NA NA CCVGDAGGLTYTF TGCTGCGTTGGGGACGCCGGGGGGCTGACCTACACCTTC
TRBJ2-7 TRBV28 TRBD2 once CASSLLAGTYEQYF TGTGCCAGCAGTCTCCTAGCGGGAACTTACGAGCAGTACTTC
TRBJ1-5 TRBV6-2/TRBV6-3 NA few CVSSNGQGIQPQHF TGTGTCAGCAGCAACGGGCAGGGCATCCAGCCCCAGCATTTT
TRBJ2-7 TRBV5-4 TRBD1 NA CASSSDRGTLYEQYF TGTGCCAGCAGTTCGGACAGGGGGACCCTCTACGAGCAGTATTTC
TRBJ2-1 TRBV4-1 NA medium-sized CASSQSSGWNNEQFF TGCGCCAGCAGCCAAAGTAGCGGATGGAACAATGAGCAGTTCTTC
TRBJ2-6 TRBV7-9 NA NA CARSLETGAGANVLTF TGTGCCAGGAGCTTGGAGACAGGAGCTGGGGCCAACGTCCTGACTTTC
TRBJ2-7 TRBV6-1 TRBD2 NA CPNSRLAASYEQYF TGTCCCAACAGCCGGCTAGCGGCCTCCTACGAGCAGTACTTC
TRBJ2-3 TRBV9 NA NA CASSEGGSTDTRYF TGTGCCAGCAGCGAGGGGGGAAGCACAGATACGCGGTACTTT
TRBJ1-5 TRBV4-2 NA NA CASNQEPGISNQPQHF TGTGCCAGCAACCAAGAGCCCGGGATTAGCAATCAGCCCCAACATTTT
TRBJ2-5 TRBV11-2 TRBD2 NA CASSNAGTSVRSQETQYF TGTGCCAGTAGTAACGCCGGGACTAGTGTGAGGTCCCAAGAGACCCAGTACTTC
TRBJ2-3 TRBV10-3 TRBD2 NA CAISEPLRLAGTIDTQYF TGTGCCATCAGTGAACCCCTCCGACTAGCGGGTACCATAGATACGCAGTATTTT
TRBJ2-7 TRBV5-1 NA many CASSLATSPLYEQYF TGCGCCAGCAGCTTGGCGACCTCCCCCCTCTACGAGCAGTACTTC
TRBJ2-3 TRBV10-1 NA NA CASSEFGLRTDTQYF TGCGCCAGCAGTGAATTCGGACTACGCACGGACACGCAGTATTTT
TRBJ2-1 TRBV29-1 NA once CSARPGGDVLFF TGCAGCGCCCGCCCAGGGGGGGATGTGCTGTTCTTC
TRBJ2-7 TRBV6-6 NA NA CTRRYSGKPTYEQYF TGTACCAGAAGATACTCCGGGAAACCTACCTACGAGCAGTACTTC
TRBJ1-5 TRBV12-3/TRBV12-4 TRBD1 NA CASSSTGVVQPQHF TGTGCCAGCAGTAGTACAGGGGTGGTACAGCCCCAGCATTTT
TRBJ1-1 TRBV19 NA NA CTSSMGPGIMNTEAFF TGTACCAGTAGTATGGGCCCCGGGATTATGAACACTGAAGCTTTCTTT
TRBJ2-3 TRBV7-9 TRBD1 many CASSLRQGATDTQYF TGTGCCAGCAGCCTAAGACAGGGGGCCACAGATACGCAGTATTTT
TRBJ2-1 TRBV24-1 NA many CATQGKGRDYNEQFF TGTGCCACCCAGGGTAAGGGTAGGGACTACAATGAGCAGTTCTTC
TRBJ2-1 TRBV10-3 NA NA CAIRDRYNEQLF TGTGCCATCAGGGATAGATACAATGAGCAGTTATTC
TRBJ2-5 TRBV11-2 TRBD2 NA CASSLVGGRRDTHYF TGTGCCAGCAGCTTAGTAGGCGGGAGACGGGATACCCATTATTTC
TRBJ2-5 TRBV6-6 TRBD2 once CASSPHSGRADETQYF TGTGCCAGCAGTCCCCACAGCGGGAGGGCCGATGAGACCCAGTACTTC
TRBJ2-2 TRBV10-3 NA NA CAIMEGARELFF TGTGCCATCATGGAGGGAGCCCGGGAGCTGTTTTTT
TRBJ1-1 TRBV5-4 NA once CASSFARANTDAFF TGTGCCAGCAGCTTCGCCAGGGCGAACACTGACGCTTTCTTT
TRBJ1-1 TRBV10-3 TRBD1 NA CAIGYDSGQGGTKAFF TGTGCCATCGGTTACGATAGTGGACAGGGGGGGACTAAAGCTTTCTTT
TRBJ2-7 TRBV10-2 NA once CASSEPHRTYEHFF TGCGCCAGCAGTGAGCCTCACCGAACCTACGAGCATTTCTTC
TRBJ2-3 TRBV4-1 NA NA CASSQDQGRIKDTQYF TGCGCCAGCAGCCAAGATCAGGGAAGGATTAAAGATACGCAGTATTTT
TRBJ2-1 TRBV11-2 NA NA CASNLYRLVSKQSF TGTGCCAGCAACTTATACCGGCTAGTTAGTAAGCAGTCCTTC
TRBJ2-2 TRBV4-1 NA NA CASSPQAQTNTGELFF TGCGCCAGCAGCCCACAGGCTCAGACGAACACCGGGGAGCTGTTTTTT
TRBJ2-4 TRBV11-3 NA NA CARSFTGWTKNIQYF TGTGCCAGGAGCTTCACTGGATGGACAAAAAACATTCAGTATTTC
TRBJ1-1 TRBV28 NA many CASSRKFGVGAGKNTEAFF TGTGCCAGCAGTAGAAAATTTGGGGTTGGGGCAGGGAAAAACACTGAAGCTTTCTTT
TRBJ1-1 TRBV11-2 NA NA CISRWGGRTEAFF TGTATCAGCAGGTGGGGGGGAAGGACTGAAGCCTTCTTT
TRBJ1-1 TRBV5-5 NA NA CASSLDMGTEAFF TGTGCCAGTAGCTTAGACATGGGCACTGAAGCTTTCTTT
TRBJ2-6 TRBV10-3 TRBD2 NA CATRGETGTNILAF TGTGCCACTCGGGGGGAAACTGGGACCAACATCCTGGCTTTC
TRBJ2-3 TRBV4-2 NA NA CASIQVALLVGATDTQYF TGTGCCAGCATCCAAGTGGCGCTTCTAGTAGGAGCGACAGATACGCAGTATTTT
TRBJ2-5 TRBV9 TRBD1 NA CASSVLGQGYQETLYF TGTGCCAGCAGCGTCCTAGGACAGGGGTACCAAGAGACCCTGTACTTC
TRBJ2-2 TRBV11-1 TRBD2 NA CANSSAGLPPGKLFF TGTGCCAACAGCTCAGCGGGACTTCCTCCCGGGAAGTTGTTTTTT
TRBJ2-7 TRBV6-6 NA NA CASNYIRGTYEQYF TGTGCCAGCAATTACATAAGGGGGACCTACGAGCAGTACTTC
TRBJ2-1 TRBV29-1 TRBD2 NA CNVEGLAGAPNEQFF TGTAACGTCGAGGGTCTGGCGGGAGCTCCCAATGAACAGTTCTTC
TRBJ2-1 TRBV11-2 TRBD2 many CASSLVSSGSNEQFF TGTGCCAGCAGCTTAGTGTCTAGCGGGAGCAATGAGCAGTTCTTC
TRBJ2-2 TRBV11-2 NA NA CAGSFAGSNTGQLFF TGTGCCGGCAGCTTTGCGGGATCGAATACCGGGCAGCTGTTTTTT
TRBJ2-2 TRBV11-2 NA NA CACSLALGGAKTGELYF TGTGCCTGCAGCTTAGCATTAGGAGGGGCGAAGACCGGGGAGCTGTATTTT
TRBJ2-7 TRBV10-3 TRBD2 NA CAISFGTSDTYEQYF TGCGCCATCAGTTTCGGTACTAGCGACACCTACGAACAGTACTTC
TRBJ2-1 TRBV6-2/TRBV6-3 NA NA CASRTTGYGKQFF TGTGCTAGCAGGACTACAGGGTACGGTAAGCAGTTCTTC
TRBJ2-5 TRBV11-2 NA few CANNQTPGGGKETQYF TGTGCCAATAACCAAACTCCTGGTGGGGGGAAAGAGACCCAGTACTTC